What follows describes a single TCR beta chain. This specimen belongs to a study of shared clonotypes between healthy human individuals. TCRdb's copy holds only in-frame clones and misses some; the assay was immunoSEQ multiplex PCR. The sample comprises approximately 1,000,000 clones, around 78% of which are singletons, and more than 0.5% rests with the top ten. The CDR3 is 16 residues long. This TCR came from a man aged 18 to 29 in good health. Some clones in this sample may be carry-over from other donors' samples. The source material was memory CD4+ T cells from PBMCs. Subset noted: CD45RA-negative fraction. The rearrangement joins TRBV21-1 to TRBJ1-5. TRBV21-1 is classified as a pseudogene. The CDR3 region has the DNA TGTGCCAGCAGCAAATGTAATCGGGGTCGGAATCAGCCCCAGCATTTT. Amino acids: CASSKCNRGRNQPQHF.